This entry concerns a single TCR beta chain. What it recognizes is unknown. These data are taken from a study of cytomegalovirus exposure and HLA in healthy donors. General observations from the study: Sequence variants that were highly shared formed a cluster that was likely a sequencing artifact.

The V and J ends lost 7 bases and 6 bases, in that order; junction bases with no gene match: 9. The CDR3 runs 14 residues. CDR1 and CDR2 (germline): SQVTM, ANQGSEA. PCR used 60 Vbeta primers and 13 Jbeta primers. Libraries were prepared by immunoSEQ multiplex PCR; TCRdb keeps only in-frame clonotypes and omits some of them. This sample has roughly 100,000 clones, with roughly 80% found just once. Sequenced sample: PBMCs. The source of this sequence is a man aged 25 to 40 in good health and CMV-seropositive. This chain uses TRBV29-1 with TRBJ2-1, with 10 nucleotides matching TRBD2. CDR3 amino acids: CSGRTSGYLNEQFF. CDR3 coding DNA: TGCAGCGGGCGGACTAGCGGATATCTCAATGAGCAGTTCTTC.